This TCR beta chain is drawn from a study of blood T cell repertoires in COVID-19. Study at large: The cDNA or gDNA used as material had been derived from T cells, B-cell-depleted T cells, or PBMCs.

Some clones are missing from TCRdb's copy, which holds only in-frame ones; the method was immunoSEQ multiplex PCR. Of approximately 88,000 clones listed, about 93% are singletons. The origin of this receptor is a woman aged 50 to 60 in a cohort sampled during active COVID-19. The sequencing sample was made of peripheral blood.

DNA for the CDR3: TGTGCCAGCAGCGTTCAGACAGGGGAGGGGGACGAGCAGTACTTC. It specifies CASSVQTGEGDEQYF. V gene TRBV9 combines with J gene TRBJ2-7, with TRBD1 as a possible D gene (8 bases). CDR1 SGDLS and CDR2 YYNGEE come from the germline V gene. V dropped 2 bases and J dropped 5 bases, with 17 bases sitting between them. The CDR3 consists of 15 residues.